This T cell receptor (beta chain) comes out of a study of PD-L1 blockade in urothelial cancer (dated by TCRdb to the late 2010s). Regarding the study in general: Every patient began therapy in the mid-2010s and was given atezolizumab 1,200 mg intravenously every 3 weeks. In the same patients, pretreatment tumors underwent whole exome sequencing and RNA sequencing in addition to TCR sequencing. Durable clinical benefit was achieved by nine patients and was not achieved by 20 patients. Some 30 patients had pretreatment blood TCR-seq, around 25 had at least one posttreatment blood collection, and around 25 had tumor TCR-seq. Blood samples were analyzed 3 weeks after the start of treatment (second dose) and 6 weeks after the start of treatment. Twenty-five of 29 patients were identified as males with urothelial cancer of bladder origin, and a prior smoking history was reported by 18 of 29 patients. Somatic, immune and clinical correlates of response to PD-L1 blockade with atezolizumab in urothelial cancer were the focus of an exploratory multi-omic analysis. An ECOG performance status of 0 or 1 was recorded for the patients, and 0 to 3 prior chemotherapy regimens had been received by the patients. A median of approximately 140,000 T cells and some 90,000 unique TCRs was obtained from blood samples, and a median clonality of roughly 0.08 was observed. Pretreatment tumor samples and matched peripheral blood, collected serially before and after atezolizumab treatment, underwent TCR sequencing. Durable clinical benefit was defined as progression-free survival longer than 6 months, and TCR features were also tested against progression-free and overall survival. Results the study describes overall, beyond this receptor: Because the sample size was small (n ≈ 29) and many exploratory analyses were performed, the results are intended to be hypothesis-generating. A pretreatment peripheral blood TCR clonality below the median was linked to improved progression-free and overall survival. Greater expansion of tumor-associated TCR clones in peripheral blood 3 weeks after the start of treatment was observed in patients with durable benefit (n of about 20, p = 0.022).

To note about this clone: Its target antigen remains unknown. No base quality values were provided; no much bigger clone lies one nucleotide off.

Synthetic TCR analog templates were spiked into each PCR to estimate absolute template abundance from read counts. The immunoSEQ assay was used to amplify TCRbeta CDR3 regions from genomic DNA with bias-controlled V and J gene primers. Sequencing of rearranged TCRbeta segments was done at approximately 20X coverage. The published analysis was carried out like this. Sequencing errors were corrected by clustering and CDR3s were annotated against IMGT to assign V, D and J genes. Downstream analyses used only productive TCRbeta rearrangements, leaving out any out-of-frame or stop-codon sequences. Clonality was calculated as one minus the Shannon entropy normalized by the log of the number of unique productive sequences. Clones differing between time points or between blood and tumor were identified using Fisher's exact test with Benjamini-Hochberg correction, with an adjusted p below 0.01 applied as the threshold. Entries here come from immuneACCESS through TCRdb and include only in-frame sequences with V and J called. Some clones fail to appear in such tables; in the studies checked, an unresolved V gene covers under half of the shortfall, and the cause of the remainder is unknown. For V, J and clone size, that table is used; D and trimming come from the DNA. The sample table contains about 130,000 clones; only one count was recorded for roughly 83% of them. The leading ten clones occupy 3.2% of the sample.

The time point label for this specimen denotes: pretreatment peripheral blood. The cohort comprised around 30 patients with locally advanced or metastatic urothelial carcinoma treated at Memorial Sloan Kettering on a trial protocol. Peripheral blood mononuclear cells were collected pretreatment and during treatment, at between 1 and 8 total time points per patient. The Qiagen DNeasy Blood extraction kit was used to purify genomic DNA from total PBMCs and tumor samples. Collected pretreatment and during treatment, PBMCs were isolated and stored as previously described. The input for sequencing was PBMCs, taken around atezolizumab (anti-PD-L1) treatment. The TCR was taken from a man aged 45-65 years with urothelial cancer.

The DNA is as follows: TGCGCCAGCAGCTTGAGTCAGGGCGTTGGAAACACCATATATTTT. Translated, this is CASSLSQGVGNTIYF. This sequence uses TRBV5-1 and TRBJ1-3, and the D gene may be TRBD1, 5 bases matching. From a lookup of the germline V gene, CDR1 and CDR2 are SGHRS and YFSETQ. The V end loses 1 base and the J end loses 3 bases, and a stretch of 11 bases separates them. The CDR3, from cysteine to phenylalanine, totals 15 residues. The only DNA kept is the CDR3, 45 bases in frame from the first base.